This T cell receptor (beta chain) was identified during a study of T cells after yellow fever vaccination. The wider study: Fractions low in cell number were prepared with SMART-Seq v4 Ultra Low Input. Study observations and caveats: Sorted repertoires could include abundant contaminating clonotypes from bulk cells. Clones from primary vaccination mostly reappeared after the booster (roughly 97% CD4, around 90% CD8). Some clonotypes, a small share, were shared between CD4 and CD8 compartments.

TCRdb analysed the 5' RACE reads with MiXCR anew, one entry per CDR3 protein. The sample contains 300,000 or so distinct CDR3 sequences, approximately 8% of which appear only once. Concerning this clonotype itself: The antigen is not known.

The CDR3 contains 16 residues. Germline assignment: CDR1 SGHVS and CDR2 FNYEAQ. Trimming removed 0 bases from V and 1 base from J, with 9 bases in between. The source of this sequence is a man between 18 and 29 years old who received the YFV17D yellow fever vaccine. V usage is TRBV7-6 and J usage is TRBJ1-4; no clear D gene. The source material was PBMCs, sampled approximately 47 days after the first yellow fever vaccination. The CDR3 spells CASSLATLGTNEKLFF. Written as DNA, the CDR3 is TGTGCCAGCAGCTTAGCCACGCTAGGAACTAATGAAAAACTGTTTTTT.